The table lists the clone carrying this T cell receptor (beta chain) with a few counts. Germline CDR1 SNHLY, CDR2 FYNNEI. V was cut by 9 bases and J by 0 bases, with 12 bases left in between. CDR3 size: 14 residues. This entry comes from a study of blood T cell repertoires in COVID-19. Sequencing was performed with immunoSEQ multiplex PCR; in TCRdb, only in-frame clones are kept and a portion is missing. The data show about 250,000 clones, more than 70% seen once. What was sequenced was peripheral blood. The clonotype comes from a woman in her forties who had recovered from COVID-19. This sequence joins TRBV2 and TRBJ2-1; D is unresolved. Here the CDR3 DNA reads TGTGCCAGAGACTCCCTCAGCTCCTACAATGAGCAGTTCTTC. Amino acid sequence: CARDSLSSYNEQFF.